The T cell receptor (beta chain) under discussion was sequenced for a study of regulatory T cells in long-lasting Graves disease. Time point specified: newly diagnosed GD, antithyroid drugs for less than 3 months. TCR sequences were obtained from RNA taken from PBMCs. In building TCR beta libraries, iRepertoire HTBI primers were used together with Arm-PCR of CDR3 regions. TCRdb recomputed calls from the multiplex PCR reads with MiXCR, one row per CDR3 protein. Among about 610,000 distinct CDR3 sequences listed, around 16% were seen once. In germline, CDR1 is SQVTM, CDR2 ANQGSEA. The CDR3 has 11 residues. The V end was cut by 6 bases, the J end by 1 base, with 7 bases between. These records were also assigned to another study, of T cells in Graves' hyperthyroidism and ophthalmopathy.

The chain couples TRBV29-1 to TRBJ2-7; weak D call: TRBD1 (5 bases). The receptor was isolated from a man younger than 35 with Graves disease. This specimen consisted of peripheral blood mononuclear cells (PBMCs), obtained at new diagnosis, from a patient treated with antithyroid drugs. The CDR3: CSVQGSYEQYF. DNA of the CDR3: TGCAGCGTGCAGGGTTCCTACGAGCAGTACTTC.